This section outlines one T cell receptor beta chain sequence together with its context. The data derive from a study of long-term antiretroviral therapy in people with HIV. Version v3.0 of the immunoSEQ assay was performed at survey level. Assay used: immunoSEQ multiplex PCR; TCRdb lists only in-frame clones, some missing. The data hold some 25,000 clones, with around 85% observed a single time. The sample consisted of unsorted PBMCs, taken 1.2 years after starting antiretroviral therapy. This TCR came from a man aged 45 to 65 with HIV.

CDR3 DNA: TGTGCCGGCGGCCTGAACTCCTACGAGCAGTACTTC. Its translation is CAGGLNSYEQYF. The chain couples TRBV7-9 to TRBJ2-7, with D hard to call. CDR1 SEHNR and CDR2 FQNEAQ come from the germline V gene (reference sequence). CDR3 length: 12 residues. The V and J ends lost 11 bases and 0 bases respectively, with 11 bases between them. The whole variable domain, filled in from reference TRBV7-9 and TRBJ2-7, reads DTGVSQNPRHKITKRGQNVTFRCDPISEHNRLYWYRQTLGQGPEFLTYFQNEAQLEKSRLLSDRFSAERPKGSFSTLEIQRTEQGDSAMYLCAGGLNSYEQYFGPGTRLTVT.